The T cell receptor (beta chain) described here comes from a study of cytomegalovirus exposure and HLA in healthy donors (TCRdb year 2017). Regarding the research as a whole: An earlier analysis of around 600 of the donors reported 250 to 350 Gb of sequence data and 100 million to 140 million unique TCR beta sequences from some 180 million T cells. Rather than using new phenotypic data, the later analysis identified candidate immune exposures from TCR beta sequences and from how often those sequences occurred across donors. The genetic ancestry cluster associated with self-reported Caucasian donors included about four fifths of the roughly 400 genotyped donors. Roughly 320 gigabases of sequencing data and around 85 million unique TCR sequences made up an early release that covered 500 to 650 HLA-typed donors. Donor age, sex, ethnicity and CMV serostatus were collected together with the repertoire data. Both class I and class II loci were covered by HLA typing, at four-digit resolution. The study aimed to test whether signatures of past pathogen exposure could be identified by cataloging public T cell receptors. A later genetic analysis took genome-wide SNP genotypes for 398 of the 666 donors and used that subset as a discovery cohort. The study profiled the T cell repertoires of about 720 subjects by immunosequencing and related them to cytomegalovirus serostatus. An earlier analysis of 587 of the donors applied high-throughput TCR beta sequencing to assess whether each TCR beta V gene segment acted as functional or pseudogenic. To study patterns of TCR occurrence, a later analysis re-analyzed previously published TCR beta repertoires from several hundred donors and added high-resolution HLA genotyping. Besides the first cohort of around 700 subjects, a separate validation cohort made up of around 120 different subjects was used. Typing coverage varied by locus: roughly 620-640 donors for A, B, C, DRB1 and DQB1; 522 for DQA1; approximately 610 for DPA1; around 450 for DPB1. To predict cytomegalovirus infection status, the study brought together high-throughput TCR immunosequencing, statistical association of individual TCRs with disease status, and machine learning. Every discovery cohort repertoire had been produced on one sequencing platform. On average, about 200,000 unique TCR beta nucleotide sequences were sequenced per donor among 300 to 500 genotyped donors of the cohort, with around 19% of those sequences being non-productive. Because of strong linkage in the cohort, roughly five DR-DQ haplotypes were treated as single units for association and clustering. Paper-wide results and their limitations: Most TCR sequences were seen in very few donors, while some public TCRs were found in many individuals. A group of highly shared sequence variants was considered likely to be a technical artifact of the sequencing pipeline. In an earlier analysis of around 500 of the donors, most TCR beta V segments appeared in productive rearrangements about 87% or about 30% of the time, broadly matching IMGT annotations. Only TCR beta chains were sequenced in this cohort, and the absence of alpha or paired-chain data limited detectable features. Sequencing depth was assumed to be roughly uniform across donors in the presence/absence analyses, though that assumption may not hold. Specific HLA alleles were associated with 15,000 to 20,000 TCR beta sequences at a false discovery rate of 0.05 in a later analysis. In a later analysis, HLA-associated TCR beta chains showed more clonal expansion and lower generation probabilities than non-associated chains that were equally common. A further reported finding was that TCR beta sequences accurately predicted the HLA-A and HLA-B alleles for most subjects in the first cohort. Because HLA typing was unavailable for some donors at each locus, only the typed subset was used in association tests. According to a later genetic analysis, donors in an Asian-associated ancestry cluster had fewer N-insertions in productive TCRs than the roughly 670-donor mean. According to a later analysis, parvovirus B19, influenza, CMV and Epstein-Barr virus appeared linked to several top co-occurrence clusters. Cytomegalovirus status was reported to be diagnosed by the classifier with high specificity and sensitivity in both the original and validation cohorts. For the cohort, immune exposure information was limited to CMV serostatus. Most CMV-associated TCR beta chains appeared to be HLA-restricted in a later analysis, and the HLA associations seemed to be driven largely by CMV exposure. Three of the identified cytomegalovirus-associated TCR beta chains were confirmed in vitro to be specific for cytomegalovirus antigens. A total of some 180 TCR beta chains were listed by the study as associated with cytomegalovirus. V-gene and J-gene trimming of TCR beta chains was associated with a missense DCLRE1C variant in a later genetic analysis, and the association was replicated in an independent cohort. Because counts were too low, fewer than 20 rarely observed V segments, including chromosome 9 orphons, were excluded from the earlier analysis of around 590 of the donors. It was suggested by the authors that the approach could potentially be generalized to other disease states and immunological phenotypes. Linkage disequilibrium might explain the correlated functional status among segregating V segments, but an unknown experimental factor could not be ruled out. According to a later analysis, TCR association rates differed among HLA loci, with DRB1 alleles showing the most associated TCRs and HLA-C alleles showing the fewest. Because the 87-base-pair reads could not distinguish some IMGT-functional V segments, including TRBV6-2 and TRBV6-3, those segments were excluded. When HLA alleles, especially DR and DQ, strongly co-occurred, TCR associations were difficult to assign to individual alleles.

Receptors were amplified or captured by the immunoSEQ multiplex PCR assay. A mixture of 60 forward primers for TCR Vbeta segments and 13 reverse primers for TCR Jbeta segments was used in the multiplex PCR. The CDR3 region of rearranged TCR beta genes was amplified from genomic DNA with a multiplex PCR assay. On the Illumina HiSeq System, the amplified TCR beta libraries were sequenced as 87-base-pair reads. Processing in the source paper ran as follows. A later analysis counted tens of millions of unique TCR beta chains across the 600 to 850 repertoires, and 10 million to 12 million of these chains were shared by at least two donors. A nearest-neighbor algorithm error-corrected the raw reads and collapsed the reads into unique sequences, merging closely related sequences to remove PCR and sequencing errors. To assign V, D and J gene segments, CDR3 sequences were aligned to IMGT reference sequences. For a sequence to be retained, a match of at least six nucleotides to both a V gene segment and a J gene segment was required. A rearrangement counted as productive if the CDR3 had no stop codons and remained in frame with V and J, and every other rearrangement counted as non-productive. Following IMGT convention, CDR3 was defined as the stretch from the second conserved V-encoded cysteine up to the conserved J-encoded phenylalanine. The earlier analysis of fewer than 700 of the donors excluded sequences that lacked an unambiguous match to a single V gene segment. An earlier analysis of around 600 of the donors classified V segments as functional when productive rearrangements were above 56.7% and as segregating when the standard deviation between donors was above 5%. A statistical classification framework was developed to diagnose cytomegalovirus status using the catalog of TCR beta chain sequences. V and J gene assignment, in a later analysis, came from comparing TCR nucleotide sequences with IMGT/GENE-DB human TR gene sequences. In a later analysis, CDR3 sequences and most-parsimonious VDJ recombination scenarios were assigned using the TCRdist pipeline. In a later analysis, every TCR beta chain was defined by the combination of its CDR3 amino acid sequence and its V-gene family, and reads without a unique V-gene family were dropped. As a way to deal with suspected cross-contamination and a sequencing artifact, a later analysis dropped 500 to 700 nucleotide sequences that were highly shared and had low generation probability. A later analysis calculated a clonal expansion index for each public chain from normalized within-repertoire ranks of inferred template counts. In a later analysis, generation probabilities were computed with a VDJ recombination model fitted to out-of-frame rearrangements, and the resulting probabilities were checked against IGoR. Hypergeometric tests were used in a later analysis to score TCR-TCR, TCR-HLA and TCR-CMV co-occurrence, with a repertoire-size bias correction applied to the TCR pairs. To estimate false discovery rates, a later analysis permuted the HLA or CMV assignments 20 times. A later analysis grouped co-occurring TCRs with DBSCAN, adding TCRdist sequence similarity when clustering within HLA-allele-positive subsets. For co-occurrence clustering, repertoires with fewer than 30,000 or more than 120,000 public chains were excluded, along with roughly five repertoires with anomalous nucleotide sharing. Held by TCRdb, this immuneACCESS table contains in-frame sequences only and omits some clones. Under half of the omission traces to an unresolved V gene where checked; the cause of the rest is unknown. V, J and clone size were drawn from that table, and D and trimming were deduced from the DNA. The sample contains approximately 180,000 clones, around 80% of them found a single time. The ten largest clones add up to less than 4.5% of the sample.

The junction carries 10 bases between V and J, which are trimmed by 4 bases and 2 bases respectively. There are 14 amino acids in the CDR3, from cysteine to phenylalanine inclusive. Only the CDR3 DNA stays, 42 bases, in frame from base 1. From a lookup of the germline V gene, CDR1 and CDR2 are SGHRS and YFSETQ. The cohort consisted of approximately 670 healthy bone marrow donors. All cohort members were sampled while nominally healthy, although unrecorded immune exposures were likely present. The donor tested CMV seropositive and was one of the 289 seropositive cohort members. Every donor gave a peripheral blood sample, and the peripheral blood mononuclear cells from that sample were used for TCR beta sequencing. The Qiagen DNeasy Blood Extraction Kit was used to extract genomic DNA from the blood cell samples. About this clone itself: No cognate antigen has been identified for it. No much larger clone is present one base from it, and per-base qualities are unavailable.

The sequenced sample was PBMCs. The receptor's source is a woman in her sixties or seventies in good health and CMV-seropositive. The chain is assembled from TRBV5-1 and TRBJ1-3, with the identity of the D gene unclear. CDR3 sequence: CASSPQVTGNTIYF. The DNA reads TGCGCCAGCAGCCCTCAGGTTACTGGAAACACCATATATTTT.